The 27 T cell receptor beta chains in this list originate from one sample, sequenced in a study of blood T cell repertoires in COVID-19. Profiling relied on immunoSEQ multiplex PCR, and the TCRdb table lists in-frame clones only, not all of them. The sample has around 170,000 clones; about 88% are singletons. The sequenced sample consisted of peripheral blood. Receptors originate from a man in his sixties with acute or convalescent COVID-19.

The chain links TRBV5-6 to TRBJ1-5; TRBD1 matches at 7 bases. V lost 1 base and J lost 7; bases outside the gene matches: 8. Germline CDR1 is SGHDT and CDR2 is YYEEEE. This CDR3 contains 15 residues. The CDR3 region has the DNA TGTGCCAGCAGCTTGACAGGGACAGCAGAACAGCCCCAGCATTTT. Translating gives CASSLTGTAEQPQHF.

A single count supports this clone. This sequence joins TRBV6-5 and TRBJ2-1; no firm D call. V lost 7 bases, J lost 7 bases, and 14 bases lay in between. This CDR3 region has 13 residues. CDR1 and CDR2 (germline): MNHEY, SVGAGI. This CDR3 reads CASIGPIGNEQFF. Written as DNA, the CDR3 is TGTGCCAGCATAGGCCCCATCGGGAATGAGCAGTTCTTC.

The chain joins TRBV29-1 to TRBJ2-5; 7 positions agree with TRBD1. The V gene end was trimmed by 1 base and the J gene end by 2 bases; junction bases not matched to a gene: 7. The CDR3 extends over 15 amino acids. The germline gives CDR1 SQVTM, CDR2 ANQGSEA. The CDR3 sequence: CSVEVQGTAQETQYF. The CDR3 nucleotides read TGCAGCGTTGAAGTACAGGGGACAGCACAAGAGACCCAGTACTTC. Supplemented by reference TRBV29-1 and TRBJ2-5, the full variable domain reads SAVISQKPSRDICQRGTSLTIQCQVDSQVTMMFWYRQQPGQSLTLIATANQGSEATYESGFVIDKFPISRPNLTFSTLTVSNMSPEDSSIYLCSVEVQGTAQETQYFGPGTRLLVL.

The gene calls are TRBV27 and TRBJ2-1; 9 positions match TRBD1. The CDR3 length is 15 residues. V gave up 2 bases and J gave up 4 bases; unmatched junction bases: 3. The germline V gene has CDR1 MNHEY and CDR2 SMNVEV (reference sequence). The chain's CDR3 is CASSLEGQGYNEQFF. The CDR3 bases are TGTGCCAGCAGTTTAGAGGGACAGGGATACAATGAGCAGTTCTTC.

CDR3 protein: CASAHQAQFF. The CDR3 nucleotides are TGTGCCAGCGCCCATCAGGCCCAGTTCTTC. The chain links TRBV6-5 to TRBJ2-1; no clear D. The V gene lost 8 bases and the J gene lost 13 bases, with 12 bases spanning the gap. The germline gives CDR1 MNHEY, CDR2 SVGAGI. The CDR3 sequence is 10 residues long.

The rearrangement uses TRBV19 and TRBJ1-2; D is unclear. The CDR3 consists of 14 residues. Germline CDR1 reads LNHDA; CDR2 reads SQIVND (reference sequence). V lost 3 bases and J 2 bases, leaving 10 bases between the germline ends. CDR3 nucleotide sequence: TGTGCCAGTAGTATTCATCGGGTGAACTATGGCTACACCTTC. Translated, it gives CASSIHRVNYGYTF. Full variable domain (rest looked up from reference TRBV19 and TRBJ1-2): DGGITQSPKYLFRKEGQNVTLSCEQNLNHDAMYWYRQDPGQGLRLIYYSQIVNDFQKGDIAEGYSVSREKKESFPLTVTSAQKNPTAFYLCASSIHRVNYGYTFGSGTRLTVV.

The chain recombines TRBV5-4 with TRBJ1-1; D is possibly TRBD1 (6 bases). CDR3 length: 15 residues. Germline V gives CDR1 SGHNT, CDR2 YYREEE (reference sequence). Trimming shortened V by 2 bases and J by 0 bases, and 11 bases separated the two germline ends. CDR3: CASSFPTGVNTEAFF. The CDR3 nucleotides read TGTGCCAGCAGCTTTCCGACAGGAGTGAACACTGAAGCTTTCTTT. Variable domain in full (rest from reference TRBV5-4 and TRBJ1-1): ETGVTQSPTHLIKTRGQQVTLRCSSQSGHNTVSWYQQALGQGPQFIFQYYREEENGRGNFPPRFSGLQFPNYSSELNVNALELDDSALYLCASSFPTGVNTEAFFGQGTRLTVV.

This chain connects TRBV5-1 to TRBJ1-2, with D possibly matching TRBD1 (6 bases). The CDR3 spans 15 residues. In germline, CDR1 is SGHRS, CDR2 YFSETQ. The V gene lost 0 bases and the J gene lost 8 bases, with 17 bases spanning the gap. The CDR3 is CASSLEGAGGAGYTF. In DNA, the CDR3 is TGCGCCAGCAGCTTGGAGGGCGCGGGGGGCGCGGGCTACACCTTC.

This clone was seen a single time. The chain couples TRBV5-1 to TRBJ1-1; D remains ambiguous. V was shortened by 0 bases and J by 3 bases, with 6 bases between the two germline ends. Germline CDR1 and CDR2: SGHRS and YFSETQ. The CDR3 has 13 amino acids. In nucleotides, the CDR3 is TGCGCCAGCAGCTTGGACCAGTACACTGAAGCTTTCTTT. Its protein product is CASSLDQYTEAFF.

This clone appeared a few times. This rearrangement joins TRBV5-6 to TRBJ2-3, with 8 bases that match TRBD2. Losses at the gene ends were 4 bases for V and 3 bases for J; bases not matched to a gene: 16. There are 18 residues in the CDR3. Germline CDR1 and CDR2: SGHDT and YYEEEE. This chain's CDR3 is CASSPFRQARGGTDTQYF. DNA for the CDR3: TGTGCCAGCAGCCCATTTAGACAGGCCCGGGGGGGAACAGATACGCAGTATTTT. Full variable domain (missing parts from reference TRBV5-6 and TRBJ2-3): DAGVTQSPTHLIKTRGQQVTLRCSPKSGHDTVSWYQQALGQGPQFIFQYYEEEERQRGNFPDRFSGHQFPNYSSELNVNALLLGDSALYLCASSPFRQARGGTDTQYFGPGTRLTVL.

The genes are TRBV6-5 and TRBJ2-7; D perhaps matches TRBD2 (5 bases). The V and J ends lost 7 bases and 0 bases respectively, with 7 bases between them. The CDR3 spans 12 residues. Germline lookup yields CDR1 MNHEY and CDR2 SVGAGI. The CDR3 DNA reads as TGTGCCAGCAATCGGGGCTCCTACGAGCAGTACGTC. Protein product: CASNRGSYEQYV.

The V gene is TRBV12-3 or TRBV12-4, the J gene TRBJ1-6, with no clear D. The V and J ends lost 8 bases and 8 bases respectively, with 13 bases between them. The CDR3 sequence is 13 residues long. The CDR3 bases are TGTGCCAGCTCGCAGACTTCCGATTCACCCCTCCACTTT. This encodes CASSQTSDSPLHF.

The V gene is TRBV5-6, the J gene TRBJ2-7; 7 nucleotides agree with TRBD2. This CDR3 is 15 amino acids long. The germline V gene has CDR1 SGHDT and CDR2 YYEEEE. V lost 4 bases, J lost 0 bases, and 7 bases stayed unmatched. CDR3 loop: CASSPGGRFSYEQYF. In nucleotides, the CDR3 is TGTGCCAGCAGCCCGGGAGGCAGGTTCTCCTACGAGCAGTACTTC.

This clone was detected only a few times. The CDR3 DNA sequence: TGTGCCAGCAGCCAAGGTTCCGCTTCGGGACAGGGCGTAGTCTACGAGCAGTACTTC. Its protein is CASSQGSASGQGVVYEQYF. The chain links TRBV3-1 (or the pseudogene TRBV3-2) to TRBJ2-7; 9 nucleotides line up with TRBD1. There are 19 residues in the CDR3. With V trimmed by 1 base and J by 3 bases, 16 bases remained unmatched. Germline V gives CDR1 LGHDT, CDR2 YNNKEL (reference sequence).

The V and J genes are TRBV7-2 and TRBJ1-6, with 7 bases identical to TRBD1. Trimming removed 1 base from V and 13 bases from J; junction bases left unmatched: 7. Germline V gene lookup returns CDR1 SGHTA and CDR2 FQGNSA. This CDR3 is 14 amino acids long. The CDR3 here is CASSLEDRASPLHF. CDR3 DNA: TGTGCCAGCAGCTTAGAAGACAGGGCTTCCCCCCTCCACTTT.

This clone was detected only a few times. This chain uses TRBV5-1 with TRBJ2-2; 9 bases are a match to TRBD1. After removal of 4 bases from V and 7 bases from J, the junction contained 5 bases not matched to a gene. Germline values: CDR1 SGHRS, CDR2 YFSETQ. The CDR3 has 14 residues. The CDR3 coding sequence is TGCGCCAGCAGCCCGGGACAGGGCGGCGGGGAGCTGTTTTTT. It codes for CASSPGQGGGELFF.

The chain carries TRBV11-2 and TRBJ2-5; the D is unclear. The V end lost 3 bases, the J end lost 1 base, and 6 bases lay between the germline ends. Germline assignment: CDR1 SGHAT and CDR2 FQNNGV. This CDR3 region has 13 residues. CDR3 in amino acids: CASSLAAQETQYF. The CDR3 DNA is TGTGCCAGCAGCTTGGCCGCCCAAGAGACCCAGTACTTC.

CDR3: CASSYSGTGHTEAFF. DNA for the CDR3: TGTGCCAGCAGTTACTCCGGGACAGGGCACACTGAAGCTTTCTTT. The chain recombines TRBV6-2 or TRBV6-3 with TRBJ1-1; 9 positions match TRBD1. Losses at the gene ends were 0 bases for V and 3 bases for J; bases not matched to a gene: 2. CDR1 and CDR2 from the germline V gene are MNHEY and SVGEGT. CDR3 length: 15 amino acids.

Here the CDR3 reads CASSPHPREAFF. The DNA of the CDR3 is TGTGCCAGCTCACCCCATCCCCGGGAGGCTTTCTTT. The gene calls are TRBV18 and TRBJ1-1; no clear D gene. V shed 3 bases and J shed 11 bases, with 13 bases lying between them. Germline values: CDR1 KGHSH, CDR2 LQKENI. The length of the CDR3 is 12 residues.

The V gene is TRBV10-3, the J gene TRBJ2-5, with D possibly being TRBD2 (6 bases). Deletions cut 0 bases from V and 5 bases from J, with 13 bases between. The CDR3 runs 15 residues. Germline loops: CDR1 ENHRY, CDR2 SYGVKD. The CDR3 coding sequence is TGTGCCATCAGTGAGTCTTCTAGCGATGGTGAGACCCAGTACTTC. Amino acids: CAISESSSDGETQYF.

This clone was recorded a few times. The chain joins TRBV27 to TRBJ1-3; D is possibly TRBD1 (6 bases). V dropped 5 bases and J dropped 0 bases, with 14 bases sitting between them. Germline CDR1 MNHEY, CDR2 SMNVEV (reference sequence). This CDR3 spans 16 amino acids. The CDR3 sequence: CASSPTDSTSGNTIYF. Written as DNA, the CDR3 is TGTGCCAGCAGTCCTACGGACAGTACCTCTGGAAACACCATATATTTT.

In DNA form, the CDR3 reads TGTGCCAGCAGAGGGCAGGGTGTCGGGGGCTACACCTTC. It encodes CASRGQGVGGYTF. This chain connects TRBV27 to TRBJ1-2, with D possibly being TRBD1 (5 bases). CDR3 length equals 13 residues. V lost 6 bases and J 8 bases, leaving 16 bases between the germline ends. CDR1 MNHEY and CDR2 SMNVEV come from the germline V gene (reference sequence).

The gene calls are TRBV9 and TRBJ2-2, with D perhaps TRBD2 (5 bases). The CDR3 spans 16 residues. Trimming pared 2 bases from V and 3 bases from J, leaving 14 bases between. The germline CDR1 and CDR2 sequences are SGDLS and YYNGEE. The CDR3 spells CASSVVPEGDTGELFF. CDR3 sequence (DNA): TGTGCCAGCAGCGTGGTGCCAGAGGGAGACACCGGGGAGCTGTTTTTT.

The gene calls are TRBV10-3 and TRBJ1-1; 7 bases map to TRBD1. The CDR3 totals 13 residues. V lost 0 bases, J lost 8 bases, and 3 bases stayed unmatched. Germline lookup yields CDR1 ENHRY and CDR2 SYGVKD. CDR3 residues: CAISESRGHEAFF. The CDR3 coding sequence is TGTGCCATCAGTGAGTCGAGGGGGCACGAAGCTTTCTTT.

This chain joins TRBV9 and TRBJ2-7; TRBD2 matches 13 bases. The V gene end was trimmed by 4 bases and the J gene end by 3 bases; junction bases not matched to a gene: 10. This CDR3 comprises 17 residues. CDR1 and CDR2 from the germline V gene are SGDLS and YYNGEE. For the CDR3, the DNA is TGTGCCAGCAGCTTCGGACTAGCGGGAGATGGGGACTACGAGCAGTACTTC. It translates to CASSFGLAGDGDYEQYF. Full variable domain (outside the CDR3, taken from reference TRBV9 and TRBJ2-7): DSGVTQTPKHLITATGQRVTLRCSPRSGDLSVYWYQQSLDQGLQFLIQYYNGEERAKGNILERFSAQQFPDLHSELNLSSLELGDSALYFCASSFGLAGDGDYEQYFGPGTRLTVT.

This clone has only one observation. The rearrangement links TRBV6-5 to TRBJ1-2; D gene ambiguous. Germline lookup yields CDR1 MNHEY and CDR2 SVGAGI. The CDR3 totals 15 residues. Trimming removed 4 bases at V and 7 bases at J, with 19 bases between. CDR3: CASSSSGRIFSGYTF. The CDR3 DNA is TGTGCCAGCAGTTCGTCGGGTCGGATCTTCTCTGGCTACACCTTC.

The chain recombines TRBV7-9 with TRBJ1-5; weak D call: TRBD1 (5 bases). Germline CDR1 SEHNR, CDR2 FQNEAQ (reference sequence). The CDR3 spans 15 residues. V was pared by 5 bases and J by 0 bases, with 11 bases between. The CDR3 DNA reads as TGTGCCAGCAGCACTGACAGATATAGCAATCAGCCCCAGCATTTT. It codes for CASSTDRYSNQPQHF. Based on the CDR3 plus reference TRBV7-9 and TRBJ1-5, the full variable domain is DTGVSQNPRHKITKRGQNVTFRCDPISEHNRLYWYRQTLGQGPEFLTYFQNEAQLEKSRLLSDRFSAERPKGSFSTLEIQRTEQGDSAMYLCASSTDRYSNQPQHFGDGTRLSIL.